What follows are 17 T cell receptor beta chains derived from one specimen sequenced in a study of identical twins. One entry per CDR3 protein results from TCRdb running MiXCR on the 5' RACE reads. The top ten hold over 2.5% of the sample, which has some 440,000 distinct CDR3 sequences, 20% to 25% seen once. This same sample was also part of a study on T cells expressing NK-cell markers.

The sample consisted of CD4+ T cells sorted from blood. Receptor source: a woman aged 18 to 35 in good health.

This clonotype was detected a few times. The genes are TRBV7-2 and TRBJ2-3, with no clear D. The CDR3 is 12 amino acids. The ends were cut back, 2 bases at V and 7 bases at J, with 7 bases in the middle. CDR1 is SGHTA, CDR2 FQGNSA, per germline. The CDR3 loop reads CASSLKVYTQYF. The CDR3 region has the DNA TGTGCCAGCAGCTTAAAAGTTTATACGCAGTATTTT.

This sequence joins TRBV10-3 and TRBJ2-5; D not resolved. The V end was cut by 4 bases, the J end by 1 base, with 7 bases between. This CDR3 is built from 13 residues. Germline V gene data show CDR1 as ENHRY and CDR2 as SYGVKD. The CDR3 DNA follows: TGTGCCATCAGTGTCGACGGCCAAGAGACCCAGTACTTC. This gives the protein CAISVDGQETQYF.

The J gene is TRBJ1-5, the V gene TRBV6-1; D is unclear. Trimming took off 4 bases at V and 1 base at J, with 11 bases between the two ends. Germline values: CDR1 MNHNS, CDR2 SASEGT. This CDR3 comprises 15 residues. CDR3 protein: CASSASFGSNQPQHF. The CDR3 region has the DNA TGTGCCAGCAGTGCGTCCTTTGGGAGCAATCAGCCCCAGCATTTT.

This clonotype was found a few times. V usage is TRBV6-1 and J usage is TRBJ2-3; 10 bases map to TRBD2. Trimming cost V 2 bases and J 1 base; bases outside gene matches: 6. CDR3 size: 17 residues. Germline V lookup: CDR1 MNHNS, CDR2 SASEGT. This chain's CDR3 is CASSELAGVRGTDTQYF. The CDR3 DNA reads as TGTGCCAGCAGTGAACTAGCGGGGGTCCGCGGCACAGATACGCAGTATTTT.

The V call is TRBV5-1, the J call TRBJ2-2; D not certain. Trimming shortened V by 7 bases and J by 2 bases, and 18 bases separated the two germline ends. The CDR3 is 16 amino acids. CDR1 and CDR2 from the germline V gene are SGHRS and YFSETQ. Here the CDR3 DNA reads TGCGCCAGCGAAGTCCTGGGTCCTACCAACACCGGGGAGCTGTTTTTT. This sequence encodes CASEVLGPTNTGELFF.

Many counts were recorded for this clonotype. The chain employs TRBV12-3 or TRBV12-4 and TRBJ1-3; D uncertain. Trimming took 6 bases from V and 1 from J, leaving 10 bases between them. This CDR3 contains 14 residues. DNA of the CDR3: TGTGCCAGCAGCCGGAGGTATTCTGGAAACACCATATATTTT. Protein: CASSRRYSGNTIYF.

This clonotype turned up a few times. This chain uses TRBV5-4 with TRBJ2-7; D gene ambiguous. The CDR3 contains 13 residues. Trimming cost V 0 bases and J 2 bases, with 6 bases left between them. From germline, CDR1 is SGHNT and CDR2 YYREEE (reference sequence). The CDR3 coding sequence is TGTGCCAGCAGCTTGGATGGGGCCTACGAGCAGTACTTC. It translates to CASSLDGAYEQYF.

This chain links TRBV6-1 with TRBJ2-7, with TRBD1 matching over 9 bases. CDR3 size: 13 residues. Germline V gives CDR1 MNHNS, CDR2 SASEGT. Losses at the gene ends were 8 bases for V and 0 bases for J; bases not matched to a gene: 2. The CDR3 DNA is TGTGCCAGCGGACAGGGGCTCTCCTACGAGCAGTACTTC. This sequence encodes CASGQGLSYEQYF.

This clonotype has only a few counts. The chain combines TRBV18 with TRBJ1-6; possibly TRBD1 for D (5 bases). From germline, CDR1 is KGHSH and CDR2 LQKENI. Trimming stripped 3 bases from V and 11 bases from J, with 17 bases between. This CDR3 is built from 15 residues. CDR3 region: CASSPLRVGEAPLHF. The CDR3 nucleotides are TGTGCCAGCTCACCTCTTCGTGTGGGGGAAGCACCCCTCCACTTT.

The chain is built from TRBV7-9 and TRBJ2-5; the D gene is possibly TRBD1 (5 bases). The CDR3 covers 15 residues. V lost 1 base and J 5 bases, leaving 14 bases between the germline ends. CDR1 is SEHNR, CDR2 FQNEAQ, per germline (reference sequence). CDR3 DNA sequence: TGTGCCAGCAGCTTAGACCCAGGGTTTTACGAGACCCAGTACTTC. Protein sequence: CASSLDPGFYETQYF.

This chain connects TRBV12-3 or TRBV12-4 to TRBJ2-7, with 13 bases fitting TRBD2. The CDR3 totals 15 residues. The V and J ends lost 6 bases and 3 bases, in that order; junction bases with no gene match: 5. CDR3 amino acids: CASRPGLAGVYEQYF. The CDR3 DNA sequence: TGTGCCAGCAGACCCGGACTAGCGGGAGTCTACGAGCAGTACTTC.

This clonotype turned up a few times. This rearrangement joins TRBV5-1 to TRBJ2-3; no definite D call. The CDR3 is 13 amino acids. V was trimmed by 3 bases and J by 2 bases, leaving 7 bases between them. Germline V CDR1 and CDR2: SGHRS, YFSETQ. DNA for the CDR3: TGCGCCAGCAGCTCGTCCTACACAGATACGCAGTATTTT. Translation: CASSSSYTDTQYF.

This clonotype was counted a few times. The chain uses TRBV5-1 and TRBJ2-2; weak D call: TRBD1 (5 bases). Germline V gene data show CDR1 as SGHRS and CDR2 as YFSETQ. This CDR3 is 15 amino acids long. The V end was cut by 4 bases, the J end by 1 base, with 11 bases between. DNA for the CDR3: TGCGCCAGCAGCCTCGGACATCAGAACACCGGGGAGCTGTTTTTT. Translating it yields CASSLGHQNTGELFF.

CDR3 nucleotide sequence: TGTGCCAGCAGCCTAACGCTAGTAGAGCAGTACTTC. This gives the protein CASSLTLVEQYF. The V call is TRBV2, the J call TRBJ2-7, with D hard to call. The CDR3 length is 12 residues. The ends were cut back, 6 bases at V and 7 bases at J, with 13 bases in the middle. Per the germline V gene, CDR1 is SNHLY and CDR2 is FYNNEI.

The rearrangement uses TRBV7-2 and TRBJ1-1; weak D call: TRBD1 (6 bases). V was cut by 4 bases and J by 2 bases, with 14 bases left in between. From germline, CDR1 is SGHTA and CDR2 FQGNSA. The CDR3 sequence is 15 residues long. The CDR3 DNA is TGTGCCAGCAGCTCGAAAAGCAGGGGAAACACTGAAGCTTTCTTT. It encodes CASSSKSRGNTEAFF.

The rearrangement links TRBV6-5 to TRBJ2-1; possible D gene TRBD1, 5 bases. V was trimmed by 4 bases and J by 8 bases, leaving 9 bases between them. The CDR3 length is 12 residues. Germline V CDR1 and CDR2: MNHEY, SVGAGI. Written as DNA, the CDR3 is TGTGCCAGCAGTTCCCAGGGCGATGAGCAGTTCTTC. It encodes CASSSQGDEQFF.

This clonotype was seen more than once but under ten times. The chain is built from TRBV20-1 and TRBJ1-1; D is possibly TRBD1 (5 bases). V was trimmed by 6 bases and J by 2 bases, leaving 13 bases between them. Germline V CDR1 and CDR2: DFQATT, SNEGSKA (reference sequence). CDR3 length equals 13 residues. The CDR3 region is CSASGGPNTEAFF. The DNA for the CDR3 is TGCAGTGCCAGCGGGGGACCAAACACTGAAGCTTTCTTT.